Following are 18 T cell receptor beta chains from one sample sequenced in a study of T cells after yellow fever vaccination. TCRdb used MiXCR to reprocess the 5' RACE reads, holding one entry per CDR3 protein. Of 510,000 or so distinct CDR3 sequences detected, about a fifth appear once; the ten largest clones hold 13% to 15%. Source: PBMCs, taken 15 days after the yellow fever booster vaccination. Source of these receptors: a man younger than 45 who received the YFV17D yellow fever vaccine.

This chain links TRBV25-1 with TRBJ2-7; D unresolved. The germline V gene encodes CDR1 MGHDK and CDR2 SYGVNS. V was cut by 6 bases and J by 9 bases, with 27 bases left in between. The CDR3 totals 16 residues. In nucleotides, the CDR3 is TGTGCCAGCAGACCCCCCACGTGGCACCTCTCCATGATGCAGTACTTC. It yields the protein CASRPPTWHLSMMQYF.

This clonotype was seen ten or more times. The chain combines TRBV12-3 or TRBV12-4 with TRBJ2-5; D is undetermined. V gave up 4 bases and J gave up 5 bases, with 11 bases separating them. CDR3 length equals 13 residues. The CDR3 bases are TGTGCCAGCAGTTCCACCGATACGGAGACCCAGTACTTC. It encodes CASSSTDTETQYF.

The gene calls are TRBV15 and TRBJ2-7; 9 nucleotides match TRBD1. This CDR3 comprises 15 residues. The germline V gene has CDR1 LNHNV and CDR2 YYDKDF (reference sequence). The junction had 4 bases not matched to a gene; V was cut back by 1 base and J by 3 bases. The CDR3 here is CATSRVGQGSYEQYF. The CDR3 DNA reads as TGTGCCACCAGCAGAGTTGGACAGGGGAGCTACGAGCAGTACTTC.

The chain joins TRBV27 to TRBJ2-1, with 9 bases matching TRBD1. Unmatched junction bases numbered 5, after V lost 3 bases and J lost 8 bases. CDR1 is MNHEY, CDR2 SMNVEV, per germline (reference sequence). The CDR3 sequence is 14 residues long. CDR3 DNA: TGTGCCAGCAGTTTTGGACAGGGGATTGATGAGCAGTTCTTC. It codes for CASSFGQGIDEQFF.

This clonotype was picked up many times. CDR3 sequence reads: CASSPEVVHSYEQYF. DNA of the CDR3: TGTGCCAGCTCACCGGAGGTCGTGCATTCCTACGAGCAGTACTTC. The chain uses TRBV18 and TRBJ2-7, with D perhaps TRBD2 (5 bases). Germline V gene lookup returns CDR1 KGHSH and CDR2 LQKENI. This CDR3 spans 15 amino acids. V was trimmed by 3 bases and J by 1 base, leaving 13 bases between them.

The rearrangement links TRBV7-8 to TRBJ2-1; 14 nucleotides line up with TRBD2. Germline CDR1 SGHVS, CDR2 FQNEAQ. The CDR3 is 20 amino acids. V dropped 3 bases and J dropped 2; count of bases not matched to a gene: 12. The CDR3 region has the DNA TGTGCCAGCAGCTTGTCCCCCGGACTAGCGGGGGGTGGGGCCTACAATGAGCAGTTCTTC. As protein: CASSLSPGLAGGGAYNEQFF.

This clonotype was observed a few times. The chain carries TRBV29-1 and TRBJ1-2, with 7 bases aligning to TRBD1. The germline gives CDR1 SQVTM, CDR2 ANQGSEA. The trim removed 4 bases at V and 1 base at J, leaving 3 bases unmatched. CDR3 size: 13 residues. The DNA of the CDR3 is TGCAGCGTTGGACAGGGTTATAACTATGGCTACACCTTC. Encoded protein: CSVGQGYNYGYTF.

The chain is built from TRBV29-1 and TRBJ2-5; 10 bases are a match to TRBD2. Germline-derived CDR1 and CDR2 are SQVTM and ANQGSEA. V dropped 4 bases and J dropped 4; count of bases not matched to a gene: 3. The CDR3 has 13 residues. The chain's CDR3 is CSVVPSGRETQYF. DNA for the CDR3: TGCAGCGTTGTTCCTAGCGGGAGAGAGACCCAGTACTTC.

This clonotype was detected only a few times. This sequence joins TRBV6-5 and TRBJ2-1; TRBD2 aligns across 8 bases. V was clipped by 0 bases and J by 0 bases; unmatched bases: 7. From germline, CDR1 is MNHEY and CDR2 SVGAGI. The length of the CDR3 is 18 residues. CDR3: CASSYSPIAGPSYNEQFF. The CDR3 nucleotides read TGTGCCAGCAGTTACTCCCCTATAGCGGGGCCCTCCTACAATGAGCAGTTCTTC.

This clonotype turned up a few times. V is TRBV29-1 and J is TRBJ2-3; a possible D gene is TRBD1 (6 bases). This CDR3 region has 14 residues. With 7 bases removed from V and 4 bases from J, the gap between germline ends came to 18 bases. Germline V gene data show CDR1 as SQVTM and CDR2 as ANQGSEA. The CDR3 coding sequence is TGCAGCGGTGACATCCAGGGGTTGGCAGATACGCAGTATTTT. Translating it yields CSGDIQGLADTQYF.

The J gene is TRBJ2-1, the V gene TRBV5-1; D might be TRBD2 (6 bases). This CDR3 is built from 15 residues. Between the trimmed V and J ends, which lost 3 bases and 4 bases, there was a span of 14 bases. Germline V gene sequence: CDR1 SGHRS, CDR2 YFSETQ. CDR3 in amino acids: CASSSSGTEYNEQFF. CDR3 in DNA: TGCGCCAGCAGCTCGTCCGGGACTGAGTACAATGAGCAGTTCTTC.

The V and J genes are TRBV30 and TRBJ2-7; TRBD1 agrees at 11 bases. J gave up 5 bases and V 3 bases, and 3 bases lay outside the gene matches. The CDR3 is 13 residues long. Germline V CDR1 and CDR2: GTSNPN, SVGIG (reference sequence). CDR3 nucleotides: TGTGCCTGGAGACGGACAGGGGGCCACGAGCAGTACTTC. This sequence encodes CAWRRTGGHEQYF.

CDR3 DNA: TGTGCCAGCAGCTTAGCGCGCCGGCTAGACTCCTACAATGAGCAGTTCTTC. It translates to CASSLARRLDSYNEQFF. The chain links TRBV7-6 to TRBJ2-1; D is unclear. Germline lookup yields CDR1 SGHVS and CDR2 FNYEAQ. Trimming removed 0 bases at V and 0 bases at J, with 12 bases between. The CDR3 is 17 amino acids.

In its sample, this clonotype was seen a few times. The J gene is TRBJ1-1, the V gene TRBV7-9; 9 nucleotides align to TRBD1. Germline trimming cut 1 base from V and 5 bases from J; bases unmatched to any gene: 5. The CDR3 length is 15 residues. The V gene's germline CDR1 is SEHNR and CDR2 FQNEAQ (reference sequence). CDR3 sequence reads: CASSLGLTGGTEAFF. CDR3 DNA: TGTGCCAGCAGCTTAGGGCTGACAGGGGGTACTGAAGCTTTCTTT.

This rearrangement joins TRBV28 to TRBJ2-5, with D perhaps matching TRBD2 (5 bases). The CDR3 contains 15 residues. In germline, CDR1 is MDHEN, CDR2 SYDVKM. V gave up 5 bases and J gave up 5 bases, with 18 bases separating them. CDR3 nucleotide sequence: TGTGCCAGCAGTCCGGTCAGTGGGAGAAGGGAGACCCAGTACTTC. It yields the protein CASSPVSGRRETQYF.

This clonotype was detected only a few times. The genes are TRBV20-1 and TRBJ2-3; a possible D gene is TRBD1 (6 bases). With 6 bases removed from V and 5 bases from J, the gap between germline ends came to 15 bases. The CDR3 runs 13 residues. Germline V gives CDR1 DFQATT, CDR2 SNEGSKA (reference sequence). The CDR3 sequence is CSAKMGAEDTQYF. The CDR3 coding sequence is TGCAGTGCAAAAATGGGGGCCGAAGATACGCAGTATTTT.

The chain joins TRBV29-1 to TRBJ2-1; maybe TRBD1 (6 bases). CDR1 is SQVTM and CDR2 is ANQGSEA in the germline V gene. The V end was cut by 6 bases, the J end by 0 bases, with 15 bases between. The CDR3 covers 15 residues. The CDR3 DNA follows: TGCAGCGTGTCAGGACAGTTATCCTCCTACAATGAGCAGTTCTTC. Its translation: CSVSGQLSSYNEQFF.

This chain connects TRBV6-1 to TRBJ2-3; 9 positions agree with TRBD2. Germline V gene sequence: CDR1 MNHNS, CDR2 SASEGT. J gave up 5 bases and V 7 bases, and 7 bases lay outside the gene matches. The CDR3 runs to 14 residues. The CDR3 here is CASTIAGAGDTQYF. As DNA, the CDR3 is TGTGCCAGCACTATAGCGGGGGCAGGAGATACGCAGTATTTT.